This TCR beta chain is from a study of blood T cell repertoires in COVID-19. Study-level background: PBMCs, B-cell-depleted T cells, or T cells were the source of the cDNA or gDNA that made up the material.

In the study's own analysis: For nucleated cells, counts were estimated from reference gene primer amplification. Profiling relied on immunoSEQ multiplex PCR, and the TCRdb table lists in-frame clones only, not all of them. The V and J calls and the clone size are those of that table, but D and trimming were determined from the DNA. In the table there are some 310,000 clones, roughly 91% of which are singletons. Germline values: CDR1 SNHLY, CDR2 FYNNEI. V was trimmed by 6 bases and J by 1 base, leaving 9 bases between them. The length of the CDR3 is 13 residues. This chain links TRBV2 with TRBJ1-1; TRBD1 is a possible D gene (6 bases). The clonotype originates from a man aged 45-60 years with active or convalescent COVID-19. Sequenced: peripheral blood. As DNA, the CDR3 is TGTGCCAGCAGGGGACAAACGAACACTGAAGCTTTCTTT. Its translation is CASRGQTNTEAFF.